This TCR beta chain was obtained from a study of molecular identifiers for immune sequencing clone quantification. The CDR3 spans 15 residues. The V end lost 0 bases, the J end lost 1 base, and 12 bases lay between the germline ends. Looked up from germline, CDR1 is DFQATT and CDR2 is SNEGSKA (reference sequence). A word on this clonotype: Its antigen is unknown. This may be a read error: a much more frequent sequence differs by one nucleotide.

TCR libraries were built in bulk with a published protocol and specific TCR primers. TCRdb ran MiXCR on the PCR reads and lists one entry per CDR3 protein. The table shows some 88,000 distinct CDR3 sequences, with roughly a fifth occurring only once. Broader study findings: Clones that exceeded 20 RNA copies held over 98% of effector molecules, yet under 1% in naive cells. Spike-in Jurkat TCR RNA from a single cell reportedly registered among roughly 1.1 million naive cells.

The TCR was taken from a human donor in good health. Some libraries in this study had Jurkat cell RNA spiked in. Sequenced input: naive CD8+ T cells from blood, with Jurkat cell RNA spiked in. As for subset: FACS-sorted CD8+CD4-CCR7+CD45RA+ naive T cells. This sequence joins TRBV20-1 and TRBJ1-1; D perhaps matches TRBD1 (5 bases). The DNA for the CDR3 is TGCAGTGCTAGAGATTGGAGGGGCAGGAACACTGAAGCTTTCTTT. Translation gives CSARDWRGRNTEAFF.